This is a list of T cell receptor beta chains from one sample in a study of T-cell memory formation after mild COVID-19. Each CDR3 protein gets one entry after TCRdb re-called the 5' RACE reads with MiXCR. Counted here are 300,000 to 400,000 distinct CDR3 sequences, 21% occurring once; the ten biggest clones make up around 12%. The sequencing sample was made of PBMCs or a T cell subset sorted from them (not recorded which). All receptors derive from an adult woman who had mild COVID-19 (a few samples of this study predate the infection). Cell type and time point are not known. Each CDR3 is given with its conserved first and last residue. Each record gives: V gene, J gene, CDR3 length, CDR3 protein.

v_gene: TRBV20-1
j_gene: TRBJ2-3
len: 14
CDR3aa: CSAPTAEPTDTQYF

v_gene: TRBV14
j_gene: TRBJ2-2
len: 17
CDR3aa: CASSQNRQGSNTGELFF

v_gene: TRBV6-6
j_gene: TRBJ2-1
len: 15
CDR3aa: CASSDSGRSGYEQFF

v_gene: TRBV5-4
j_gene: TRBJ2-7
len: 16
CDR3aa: CASSARAAGGPYEQYF

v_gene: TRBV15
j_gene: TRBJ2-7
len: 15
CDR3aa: CATSRGGAGMNEQYF

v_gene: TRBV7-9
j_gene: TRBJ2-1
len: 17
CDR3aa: CASSPGGVTSSYNEQFF

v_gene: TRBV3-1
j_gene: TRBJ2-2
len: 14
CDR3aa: CASSKAGNTGELFF

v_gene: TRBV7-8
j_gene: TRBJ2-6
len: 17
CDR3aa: CASSPDRLGAGANVLTF

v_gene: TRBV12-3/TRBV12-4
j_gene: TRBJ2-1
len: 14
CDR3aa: CASSFRGGNNEQFF

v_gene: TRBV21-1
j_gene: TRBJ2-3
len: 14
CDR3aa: CASSSRTATDTQYF

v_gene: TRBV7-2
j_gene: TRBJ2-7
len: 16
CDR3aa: CASSPLLTGGSYEQYF

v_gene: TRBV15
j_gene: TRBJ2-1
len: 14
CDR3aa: CATGHRGDYNEQFF

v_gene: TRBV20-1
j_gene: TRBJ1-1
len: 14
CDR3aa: CSAGVGAVNTEAFF

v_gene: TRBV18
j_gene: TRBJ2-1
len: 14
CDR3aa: CASSPPAGRHEQFF

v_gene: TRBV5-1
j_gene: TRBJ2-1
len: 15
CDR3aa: CASSLGAGVYNEQFF

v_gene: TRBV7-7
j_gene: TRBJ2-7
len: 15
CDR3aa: CASSPTPRGLYEQYF

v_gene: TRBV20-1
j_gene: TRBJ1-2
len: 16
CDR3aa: CSASSPSDSSSYGYTF

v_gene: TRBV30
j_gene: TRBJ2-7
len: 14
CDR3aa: CAWRPTDSILEQYF

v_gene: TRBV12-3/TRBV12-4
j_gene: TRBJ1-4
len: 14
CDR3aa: CASSLDRVGEKLFF

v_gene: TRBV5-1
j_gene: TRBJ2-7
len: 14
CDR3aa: CASSLEGQTYEQYF

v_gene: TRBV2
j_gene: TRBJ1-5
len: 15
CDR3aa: CASSVSRYSNQPQHF

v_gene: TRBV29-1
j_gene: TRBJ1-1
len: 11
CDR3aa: CSVPVNTEAFF

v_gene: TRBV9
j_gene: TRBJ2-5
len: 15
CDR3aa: CASSPGGGAGETQYF

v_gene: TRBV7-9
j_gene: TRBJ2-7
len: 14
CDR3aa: CASSPGQVTYEQYF

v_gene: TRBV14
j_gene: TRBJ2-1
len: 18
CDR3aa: CASSQEGGRLAVGNEQFF

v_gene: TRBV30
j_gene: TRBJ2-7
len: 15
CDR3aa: CACHEIGPRSHEQYF

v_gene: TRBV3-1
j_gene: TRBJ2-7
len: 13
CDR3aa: CASSQDPEYEQYF

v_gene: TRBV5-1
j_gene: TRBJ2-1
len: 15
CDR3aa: CASSPAEGLLNEQFF

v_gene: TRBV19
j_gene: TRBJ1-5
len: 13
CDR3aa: CASGRYSNQPQHF

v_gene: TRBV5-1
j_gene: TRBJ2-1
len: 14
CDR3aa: CASSYRTENNEQFF

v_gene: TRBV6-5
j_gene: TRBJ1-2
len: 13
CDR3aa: CASSYSPRAGYTF

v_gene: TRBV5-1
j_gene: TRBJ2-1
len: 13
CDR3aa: CASRTSGGRRKFF

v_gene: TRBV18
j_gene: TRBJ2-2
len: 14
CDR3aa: CASSPDTRTGELFF

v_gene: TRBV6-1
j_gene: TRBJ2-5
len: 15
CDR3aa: CASSQRTGRPETQYF

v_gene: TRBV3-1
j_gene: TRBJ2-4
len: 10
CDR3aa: CASGREVQYF

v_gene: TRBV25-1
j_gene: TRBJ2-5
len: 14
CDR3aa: CASSENAAKETQYF

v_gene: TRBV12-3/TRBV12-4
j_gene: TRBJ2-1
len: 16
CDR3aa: CASRWREGGVHNEQFF

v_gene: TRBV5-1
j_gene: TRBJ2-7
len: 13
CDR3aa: CASSFSRGYEQYF

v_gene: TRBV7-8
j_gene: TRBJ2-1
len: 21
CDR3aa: CASSLVGAKSSGRRAYNEQFF

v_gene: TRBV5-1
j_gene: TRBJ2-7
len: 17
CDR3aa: CASSLDIWGALSHEQYF